The TCR beta chain described here comes from a study of blood T cell repertoires in COVID-19. TCRdb keeps only in-frame clones here, not all; method: immunoSEQ multiplex PCR. The data contain approximately 250,000 clones, more than 85% of them singletons. Trimming removed 1 base at V and 0 bases at J, with 9 bases between. The germline V gene encodes CDR1 SGHTA and CDR2 FQGNSA. The CDR3 covers 15 residues. This clone was detected only once. This sequence originates from a man aged 35-49 years who had been exposed to COVID-19. V is TRBV7-2 and J is TRBJ1-1; no firm D call. Source material: PBMCs or T cells enriched from blood (not recorded which). CDR3: CASSLESVMNTEAFF. DNA for the CDR3: TGTGCCAGCAGCTTAGAGTCAGTCATGAACACTGAAGCTTTCTTT.